A selection of T cell receptor beta chains follows, all from one sample in a study of neurological immune-mediated disorders. TCRdb called the 5' RACE reads again in MiXCR, with one record for every CDR3 protein. The sample contains roughly 61,000 distinct CDR3 sequences, around a tenth of which appear only once. The specimen was PBMCs. The receptors come from a male donor with HTLV-1-associated myelopathy (HAM/TSP). The CDR3 runs from the conserved cysteine through the conserved F or W. D genes are given only for firm matches. Clone size is stated in some rows and not others, as once, few, many or a class when expanded.

cdr3_aa cdr3_nt j_call d_call clone_size v_call
CASSPRADRSSSYNEQFF TGTGCCAGCAGCCCGCGAGCGGACAGGTCGAGCTCCTACAATGAGCAGTTCTTC TRBJ2-1 TRBD1 many TRBV7-9
CASASSYNEQFF TGTGCCAGTGCAAGCTCCTACAATGAGCAGTTCTTC TRBJ2-1 NA few TRBV6-5
CASSRWAGQGNTEAFF TGTGCCAGCAGCCGTTGGGCGGGACAGGGGAACACTGAAGCTTTCTTT TRBJ1-1 TRBD1 many TRBV7-9
CASRQDRGNIQYF TGCGCCAGCAGACAAGACAGAGGGAACATTCAGTACTTC TRBJ2-4 NA many TRBV5-1
CASSLVGGHEQYF TGCGCCAGCAGCTTGGTTGGGGGCCACGAGCAGTACTTC TRBJ2-7 NA many TRBV5-1
CASSDEGGGLGEQFF TGTGCCAGCAGTGACGAGGGGGGGGGTCTCGGTGAGCAGTTCTTC TRBJ2-1 NA many TRBV6-4
CAGRGSQETQYF TGTGCGGGGCGGGGGTCGCAAGAGACCCAGTACTTC TRBJ2-5 TRBD2 many TRBV3-1
CASSSYGGVYTDTQYF TGTGCCAGCAGCTCTTACGGGGGGGTTTACACAGATACGCAGTATTTT TRBJ2-3 TRBD2 many TRBV7-2
CASSPFLAGTSSGANVLTF TGCGCCAGCTCTCCATTCCTGGCGGGAACAAGCTCTGGGGCCAACGTCCTGACTTTC TRBJ2-6 NA many TRBV4-1
CASLRGRDVGELFF TGTGCCAGCCTCCGGGGCAGGGATGTCGGGGAGCTGTTTTTT TRBJ2-2 NA few TRBV28
CASSFREVTGELFF TGTGCCAGCAGTTTCAGGGAAGTCACCGGGGAGCTGTTTTTT TRBJ2-2 NA few TRBV28
CASSIGQGAADTQYF TGTGCCAGCAGCATCGGACAGGGGGCTGCAGATACGCAGTATTTT TRBJ2-3 TRBD1 many TRBV6-5
CAWTPDSNQPQHF TGTGCCTGGACTCCAGATAGCAATCAGCCCCAGCATTTT TRBJ1-5 NA many TRBV30
CASSLRRGHGYTF TGTGCCAGCAGTTTAAGGAGGGGCCATGGCTACACCTTC TRBJ1-2 NA few TRBV12-3/TRBV12-4
CASSRDSRSTYEQYF TGCGCCAGCAGCCGGGACAGCCGATCTACCTACGAGCAGTACTTC TRBJ2-7 TRBD1 many TRBV5-1
CASSQIPSSYEQYF TGTGCCAGCAGCCAGATCCCCAGCTCCTACGAGCAGTACTTC TRBJ2-7 NA many TRBV3-1
CASSSHHPGTVYEQYF TGCGCCAGCAGTTCTCATCACCCCGGGACGGTATACGAGCAGTACTTC TRBJ2-7 NA NA TRBV5-1
CASSFSGAPGNEQFF TGTGCCAGCAGTTTTTCGGGGGCTCCTGGTAATGAGCAGTTCTTC TRBJ2-1 NA many TRBV28
CASSYGQAYYGYTF TGTGCCAGTAGTTACGGACAGGCCTACTATGGCTACACCTTC TRBJ1-2 TRBD1 many TRBV19
CASSYTGHGNTEAFF TGTGCCAGCAGTTACACGGGACACGGGAACACTGAAGCTTTCTTT TRBJ1-1 NA many TRBV6-5
CSVRQGSNTEAFF TGCAGCGTCCGACAGGGTTCGAACACTGAAGCTTTCTTT TRBJ1-1 TRBD1 many TRBV29-1
CASSLAAGLGNVLTF TGCGCCAGCAGCTTGGCTGCAGGGCTAGGCAACGTCCTGACTTTC TRBJ2-6 NA many TRBV5-1
CASSGLRTDTQYF TGTGCCAGCAGTGGCCTCCGCACAGATACGCAGTATTTT TRBJ2-3 NA NA TRBV2
CSARDERGAETQYF TGCAGTGCTAGAGATGAGCGGGGCGCAGAGACCCAGTACTTC TRBJ2-5 TRBD2 many TRBV20-1
CASSKGPLRGDTQYF TGTGCCAGCAGCAAAGGCCCCCTTCGGGGCGATACGCAGTATTTT TRBJ2-3 NA many TRBV21-1
CASSLGDYTDTQYF TGTGCCAGCAGCTTAGGGGACTACACAGATACGCAGTATTTT TRBJ2-3 TRBD2 many TRBV7-9
CSARWGAPNSPLHF TGCAGTGCTAGGTGGGGGGCACCTAATTCACCCCTCCACTTT TRBJ1-6 NA many TRBV20-1
CAISVSSTDTQYF TGTGCCATCAGTGTCTCTAGCACAGATACGCAGTATTTT TRBJ2-3 NA many TRBV10-3
CASSPIGLAENTDTQYF TGTGCCAGCAGCCCAATCGGACTAGCGGAGAACACAGATACGCAGTATTTT TRBJ2-3 TRBD2 many TRBV3-1
CASGQVKSYEQYF TGTGCCAGCGGTCAAGTCAAATCCTACGAGCAGTACTTC TRBJ2-7 NA many TRBV27
CSARDARDVTYEQYF TGCAGTGCTAGAGATGCCCGGGACGTAACTTACGAGCAGTACTTC TRBJ2-7 NA many TRBV20-1
CSAKQGVAEAFF TGCAGTGCTAAACAGGGGGTAGCTGAAGCTTTCTTT TRBJ1-1 TRBD1 NA TRBV20-1
CASSLWTGFGRDTQYF TGTGCCAGCAGCCTCTGGACAGGGTTTGGGCGAGATACGCAGTATTTT TRBJ2-3 TRBD1 NA TRBV5-5
CASSRQGIWDTQYF TGTGCCTCCTCTCGACAGGGAATTTGGGATACGCAGTATTTT TRBJ2-3 TRBD1 few TRBV30
CASSQDFRGNYEQYF TGCGCCAGCAGCCAAGATTTCAGGGGGAACTACGAGCAGTACTTC TRBJ2-7 TRBD1 many TRBV4-3
CASSSRGPYEQYF TGTGCCAGCAGCTCCCGAGGGCCCTACGAGCAGTACTTC TRBJ2-7 NA many TRBV7-9
CAISELQGAQSPLHF TGTGCCATCAGTGAGTTGCAGGGGGCACAGTCACCCCTCCACTTT TRBJ1-6 TRBD1 many TRBV10-3
CASSIGDRVTNEQFF TGTGCCAGTAGTATAGGAGACAGGGTAACGAATGAGCAGTTCTTC TRBJ2-1 TRBD1 many TRBV19
CASQRAGTSLSTDTQYF TGTGCCAGCCAAAGGGCTGGGACTAGCCTTAGCACAGATACGCAGTATTTT TRBJ2-3 TRBD2 many TRBV14